This TCR beta chain was found in a study of blood T cell repertoires in COVID-19. Across the study: PBMCs, B-cell-depleted T cells, or T cells were the source of the cDNA or gDNA that made up the material.

Only in-frame clones appear in the TCRdb table, and some are missing; sequencing was by immunoSEQ multiplex PCR. The table shows a few hundred thousand clones, with roughly 89% occurring only once. The V gene end was trimmed by 6 bases and the J gene end by 3 bases; junction bases not matched to a gene: 9. Germline V CDR1 and CDR2: LGHDT, YNNKEL (reference sequence). This CDR3 contains 16 residues. Those who participated ranged in age from about 18 to 95 years and resided in 20 to 25 US areas. Clinical history as reported by participants underpinned cohort assignment. In Cohort 3, a recovered donor had either two negative PCRs, clearance, or symptom resolution.

The rearrangement joins TRBV3-1 (or the pseudogene TRBV3-2) to TRBJ2-1, with TRBD2 identical over 9 bases. This clonotype was sampled from a woman aged 18-29 years who had recovered from COVID-19. The sample taken for sequencing was PBMCs or T cells enriched from blood (not recorded which). This CDR3 reads CASRNGGTSSYNEQFF. The CDR3 nucleotides are TGTGCCAGCAGGAATGGAGGGACTAGCAGCTACAATGAGCAGTTCTTC.